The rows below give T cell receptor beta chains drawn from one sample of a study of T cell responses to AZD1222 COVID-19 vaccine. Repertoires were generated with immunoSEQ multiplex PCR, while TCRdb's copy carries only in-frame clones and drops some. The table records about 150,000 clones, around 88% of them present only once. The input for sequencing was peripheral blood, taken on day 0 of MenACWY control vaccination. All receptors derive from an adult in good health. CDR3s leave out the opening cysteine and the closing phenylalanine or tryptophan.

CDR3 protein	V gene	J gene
ASSRGGWDIENTEAF	TRBV19	TRBJ1-1
ASSLVAGEELF	TRBV5-6	TRBJ1-4
ASTYSQGKDEQY	TRBV6-5	TRBJ2-7
ASKGGNYGYT	TRBV6-5	TRBJ1-2
ASRNRGESSPLH	TRBV7-9	TRBJ1-6
ASSPSGNSNQPQH	TRBV18	TRBJ1-5
ASSLVSSPLH	TRBV13	TRBJ1-6
ASSRTGPDGYT	TRBV6-5	TRBJ1-2
ATKGLMANYGYT	TRBV28	TRBJ1-2
SATEQY	TRBV20-1	TRBJ2-7
ASSQDLNRDNEKLF	TRBV4-3	TRBJ1-4
ASTQLGGAEGYT	TRBV11-2	TRBJ1-2
ASSRYTTNEKLF	TRBV3-1/TRBV3-2	TRBJ1-4
ASSLAGRDTQY	TRBV7-2	TRBJ2-3
SAYNYGYT	TRBV20-1	TRBJ1-2
ASSLRGTGTNYGYT	TRBV7-3	TRBJ1-2
ASGYGTQPQH	TRBV12-5	TRBJ1-5
ASTRGPISHTGELF	TRBV3-1/TRBV3-2	TRBJ2-2
ASSQRLQETQY	TRBV4-2	TRBJ2-5
ATSDSGGLSGTYGYT	TRBV24-1	TRBJ1-2
ASSTNAYEQY	TRBV5-1	TRBJ2-7
ASRGQGDQPQH	TRBV2	TRBJ1-5
ASSQRTGSNQPQH	TRBV4-2	TRBJ1-5
ARSLAGQHFEAF	TRBV5-3	TRBJ1-1
ASSLGTSAGELF	TRBV3-1/TRBV3-2	TRBJ2-2
ASSLDGTSGRVSGELF	TRBV7-2	TRBJ2-2
ASSEQETEAF	TRBV6-1	TRBJ1-1
ASSSRVQGDTEAF	TRBV5-4	TRBJ1-1
ATSDYNEQF	TRBV24-1	TRBJ2-1
ASSLGPGTVSYEQY	TRBV5-1	TRBJ2-7
ASSIRMNTEAF	TRBV19	TRBJ1-1
ASSAPGGQETQY	TRBV5-5	TRBJ2-5
ASSQWGGTYEQY	TRBV14	TRBJ2-7
ASSPTGEAEQF	TRBV18	TRBJ2-1
ASSLLSGSKAYEQY	TRBV27	TRBJ2-7
ASSEGSIGELF	TRBV5-1	TRBJ2-2
ASSDRAINYGYT	TRBV3-1/TRBV3-2	TRBJ1-2
ASSPGLKNEKLF	TRBV4-3	TRBJ1-4
ASSVADFSGNTIY	TRBV9	TRBJ1-3
ATSDSDRYEQY	TRBV24-1	TRBJ2-7
ASSRTDSYEQY	TRBV18	TRBJ2-7
ASSLGQGVTGELF	TRBV5-6	TRBJ2-2